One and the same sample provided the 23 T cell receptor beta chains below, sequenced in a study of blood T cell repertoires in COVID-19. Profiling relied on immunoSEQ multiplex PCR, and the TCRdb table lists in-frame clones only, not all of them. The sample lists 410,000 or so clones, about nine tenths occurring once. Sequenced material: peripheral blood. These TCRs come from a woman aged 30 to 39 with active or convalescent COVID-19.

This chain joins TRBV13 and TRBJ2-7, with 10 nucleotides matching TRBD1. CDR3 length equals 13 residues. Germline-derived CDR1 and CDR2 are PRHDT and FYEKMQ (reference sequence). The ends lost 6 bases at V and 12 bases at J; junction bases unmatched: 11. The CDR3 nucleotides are TGTGCCAGCAGTTCCGGGACAGGGGATCTGATGTACTTC. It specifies CASSSGTGDLMYF.

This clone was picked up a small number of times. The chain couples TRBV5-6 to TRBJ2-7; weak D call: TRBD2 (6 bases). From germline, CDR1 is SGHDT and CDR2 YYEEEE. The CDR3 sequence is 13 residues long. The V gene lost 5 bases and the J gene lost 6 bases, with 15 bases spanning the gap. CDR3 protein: CASSMVRGSEQYF. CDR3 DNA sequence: TGTGCCAGCAGTATGGTCCGGGGGAGCGAGCAGTACTTC.

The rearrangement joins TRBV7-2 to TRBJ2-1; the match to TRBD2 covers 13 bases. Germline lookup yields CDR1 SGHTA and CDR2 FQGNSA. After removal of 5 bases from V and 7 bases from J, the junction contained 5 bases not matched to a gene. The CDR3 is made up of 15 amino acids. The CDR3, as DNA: TGTGCCAGCAGCCGCGGGACTAGCGGGATGAATGAGCAGTTCTTC. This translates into CASSRGTSGMNEQFF. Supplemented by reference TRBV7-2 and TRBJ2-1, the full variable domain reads GAGVSQSPSNKVTEKGKDVELRCDPISGHTALYWYRQSLGQGLEFLIYFQGNSAPDKSGLPSDRFSAERTGGSVSTLTIQRTQQEDSAVYLCASSRGTSGMNEQFFGPGTRLTVL.

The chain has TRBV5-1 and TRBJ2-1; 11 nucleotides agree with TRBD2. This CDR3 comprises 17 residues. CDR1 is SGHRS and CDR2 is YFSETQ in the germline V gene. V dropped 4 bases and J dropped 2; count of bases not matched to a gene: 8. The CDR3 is CASSPLTSGVTYNEQFF. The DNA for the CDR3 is TGCGCCAGCAGCCCATTGACTAGCGGGGTTACCTACAATGAGCAGTTCTTC.

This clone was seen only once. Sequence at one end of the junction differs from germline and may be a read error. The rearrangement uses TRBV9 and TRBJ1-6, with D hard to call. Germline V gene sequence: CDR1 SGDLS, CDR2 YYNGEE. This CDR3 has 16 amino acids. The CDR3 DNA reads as TGTGCCAGCAGCGTAGGGGCGTCTACGTATACTTCACCCCTCCACTTT. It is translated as CASSVGASTYTSPLHF. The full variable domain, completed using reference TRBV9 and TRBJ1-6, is DSGVTQTPKHLITATGQRVTLRCSPRSGDLSVYWYQQSLDQGLQFLIQYYNGEERAKGNILERFSAQQFPDLHSELNLSSLELGDSALYFCASSVGASTYTSPLHFGNGTRLTVT.

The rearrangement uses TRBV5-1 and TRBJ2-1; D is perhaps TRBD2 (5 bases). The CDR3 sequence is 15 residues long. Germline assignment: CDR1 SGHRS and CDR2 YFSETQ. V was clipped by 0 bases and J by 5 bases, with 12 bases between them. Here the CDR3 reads CASSLAQRSDNEQFF. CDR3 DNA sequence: TGCGCCAGCAGCTTGGCCCAGCGGAGCGACAATGAGCAGTTCTTC.

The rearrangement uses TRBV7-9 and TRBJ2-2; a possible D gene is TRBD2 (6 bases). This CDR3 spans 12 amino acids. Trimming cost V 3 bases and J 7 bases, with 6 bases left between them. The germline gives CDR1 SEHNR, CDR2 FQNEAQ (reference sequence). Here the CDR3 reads CASSFGGGELFF. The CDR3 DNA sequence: TGTGCCAGCAGCTTCGGGGGCGGGGAGCTGTTTTTT.

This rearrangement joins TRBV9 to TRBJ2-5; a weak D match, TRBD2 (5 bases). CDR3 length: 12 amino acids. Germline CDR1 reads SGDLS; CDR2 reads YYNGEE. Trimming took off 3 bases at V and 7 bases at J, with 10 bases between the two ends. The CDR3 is CASSGREGTQYF. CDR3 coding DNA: TGTGCCAGCAGCGGGAGAGAGGGGACCCAGTACTTC.

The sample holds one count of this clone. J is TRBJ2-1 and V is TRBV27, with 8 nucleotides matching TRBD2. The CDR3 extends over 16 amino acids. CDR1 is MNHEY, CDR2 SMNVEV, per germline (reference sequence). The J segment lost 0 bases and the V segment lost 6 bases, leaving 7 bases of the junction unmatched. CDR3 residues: CASRATSGNSYNEQFF. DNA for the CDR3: TGTGCCAGCAGGGCAACTAGCGGCAACTCCTACAATGAGCAGTTCTTC.

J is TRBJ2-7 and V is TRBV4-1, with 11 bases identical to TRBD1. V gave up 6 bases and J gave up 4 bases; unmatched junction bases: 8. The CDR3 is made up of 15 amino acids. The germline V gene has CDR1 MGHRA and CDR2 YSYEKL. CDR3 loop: CASRRGTGGWYEQYF. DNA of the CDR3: TGCGCCAGCAGGAGGGGGACAGGGGGTTGGTACGAGCAGTACTTC.

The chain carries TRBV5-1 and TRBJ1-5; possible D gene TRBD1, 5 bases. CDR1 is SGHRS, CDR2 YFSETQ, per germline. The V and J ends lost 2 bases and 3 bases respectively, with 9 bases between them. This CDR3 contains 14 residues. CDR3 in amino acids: CASSLWGDNQPQHF. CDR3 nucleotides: TGCGCCAGCAGCTTATGGGGGGACAATCAGCCCCAGCATTTT.

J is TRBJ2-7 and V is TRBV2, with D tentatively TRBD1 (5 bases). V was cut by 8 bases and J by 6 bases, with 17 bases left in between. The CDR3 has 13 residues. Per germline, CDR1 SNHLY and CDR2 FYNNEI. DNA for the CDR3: TGTGCCAGCGCCTTTGGGGCCGTCAGCGAGCAGTACTTC. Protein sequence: CASAFGAVSEQYF.

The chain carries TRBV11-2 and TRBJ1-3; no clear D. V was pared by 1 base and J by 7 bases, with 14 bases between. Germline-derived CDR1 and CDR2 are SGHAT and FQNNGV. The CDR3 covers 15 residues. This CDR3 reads CASSLGRDSFNTIYF. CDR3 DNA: TGTGCCAGCAGCTTAGGGAGAGACTCCTTTAACACCATATATTTT. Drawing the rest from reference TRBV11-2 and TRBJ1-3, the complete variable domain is EAGVAQSPRYKIIEKRQSVAFWCNPISGHATLYWYQQILGQGPKLLIQFQNNGVVDDSQLPKDRFSAERLKGVDSTLKIQPAKLEDSAVYLCASSLGRDSFNTIYFGEGSWLTVV.

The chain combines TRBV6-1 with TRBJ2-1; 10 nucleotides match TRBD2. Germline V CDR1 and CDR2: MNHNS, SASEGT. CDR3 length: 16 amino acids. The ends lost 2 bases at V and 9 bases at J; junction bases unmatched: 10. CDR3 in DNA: TGTGCCAGCAGTGAACATCTGCTAGCGGGAGCAGGTGAGCAGTTCTTC. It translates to CASSEHLLAGAGEQFF.

CDR3 sequence reads: CSVEVVGQGATNEKLFF. CDR3 in DNA: TGCAGCGTTGAAGTGGTCGGACAGGGGGCAACTAATGAAAAACTGTTTTTT. The chain combines TRBV29-1 with TRBJ1-4; TRBD1 matches at 10 bases. CDR1 and CDR2 (germline): SQVTM, ANQGSEA. The ends lost 1 base at V and 0 bases at J; junction bases unmatched: 5. The CDR3 is made up of 17 amino acids.

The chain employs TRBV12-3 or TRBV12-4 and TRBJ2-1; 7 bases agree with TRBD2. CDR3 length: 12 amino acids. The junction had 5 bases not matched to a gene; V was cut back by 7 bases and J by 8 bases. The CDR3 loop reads CASTGTNHEQFF. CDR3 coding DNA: TGTGCCAGCACCGGGACTAATCATGAGCAGTTCTTC.

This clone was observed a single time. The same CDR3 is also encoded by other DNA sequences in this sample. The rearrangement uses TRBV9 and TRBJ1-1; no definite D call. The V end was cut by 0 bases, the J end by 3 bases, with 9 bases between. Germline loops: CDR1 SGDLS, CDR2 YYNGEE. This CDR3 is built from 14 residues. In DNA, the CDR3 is TGTGCCAGCAGCGTAGGGACTGGGGACACTGAAGCTTTCTTT. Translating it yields CASSVGTGDTEAFF.

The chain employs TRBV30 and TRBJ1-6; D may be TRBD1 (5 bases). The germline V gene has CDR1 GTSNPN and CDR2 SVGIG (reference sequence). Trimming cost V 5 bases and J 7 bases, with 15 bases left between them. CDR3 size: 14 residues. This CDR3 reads CAWQTGTRNSPLHF. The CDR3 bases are TGTGCCTGGCAGACCGGGACTCGGAATTCACCCCTCCACTTT.

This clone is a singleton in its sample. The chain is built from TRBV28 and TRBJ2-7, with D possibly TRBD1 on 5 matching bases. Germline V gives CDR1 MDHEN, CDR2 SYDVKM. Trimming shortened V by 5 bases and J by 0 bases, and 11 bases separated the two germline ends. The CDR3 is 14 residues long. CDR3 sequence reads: CASSPQGHSYEQYF. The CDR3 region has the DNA TGTGCCAGCAGTCCTCAAGGACACTCCTACGAGCAGTACTTC.

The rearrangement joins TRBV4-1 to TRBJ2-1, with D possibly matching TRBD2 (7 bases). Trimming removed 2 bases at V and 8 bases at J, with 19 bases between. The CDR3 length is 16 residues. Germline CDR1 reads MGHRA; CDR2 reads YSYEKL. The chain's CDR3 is CASSQTPAGANDEQFF. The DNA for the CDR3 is TGCGCCAGCAGCCAAACCCCGGCGGGGGCGAACGATGAGCAGTTCTTC.

CDR3 sequence reads: CASTAAGGPGYGNIQYF. The CDR3 DNA reads TGCGCCAGCACGGCTGCGGGAGGGCCGGGGTATGGAAACATTCAGTACTTC. The chain employs TRBV5-1 and TRBJ2-4; TRBD2 matches at 9 bases. The CDR3 totals 17 residues. Germline V lookup: CDR1 SGHRS, CDR2 YFSETQ. J lost 6 bases, V lost 6 bases, and 16 bases had no gene match.

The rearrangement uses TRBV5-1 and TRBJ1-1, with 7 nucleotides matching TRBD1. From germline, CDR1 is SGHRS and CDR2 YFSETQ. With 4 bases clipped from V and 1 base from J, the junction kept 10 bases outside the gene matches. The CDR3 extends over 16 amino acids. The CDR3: CASSPRQGIGNTEAFF. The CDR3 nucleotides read TGCGCCAGCAGCCCCCGACAGGGAATCGGGAACACTGAAGCTTTCTTT.

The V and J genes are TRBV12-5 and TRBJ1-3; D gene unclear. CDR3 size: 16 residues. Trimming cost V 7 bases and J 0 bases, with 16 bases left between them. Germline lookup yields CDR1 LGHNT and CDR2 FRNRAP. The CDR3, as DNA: TGTGCTAGTGCCCCCGCTATCTCCCACTCTGGAAACACCATATATTTT. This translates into CASAPAISHSGNTIYF.